This TCR beta chain was sequenced for a study of blood T cells in healthy people across ages. Concerning this clonotype: The target antigen is unknown.

Whole-study results and caveats: Researchers judged that diversity estimates from one million T cells fell short of true values.

The CDR3 totals 11 residues. CDR1 SGHTA and CDR2 FQGNSA come from the germline V gene. For the second PCR, which ran for roughly 7 to 11 cycles, a sample-barcoded 5' primer and a J-beta primer mix were used. Template switching added a 12-random-nucleotide identifier to every cDNA molecule. TCRdb used MiXCR to reprocess the 5' RACE reads, holding one entry per CDR3 protein. The sample has fewer than 750,000 distinct CDR3 sequences, around 50% seen once. Extracted total RNA amounted to at least 5.5 micrograms for each sample. Sequencing was carried out using blood. J is TRBJ1-6 and V is TRBV7-2, with D possibly TRBD1 on 5 matching bases. The sequence derives from an elderly man in good health. The CDR3 loop is CPGGDNSPLHF. Written as DNA, the CDR3 is TGTCCCGGGGGTGATAATTCACCCCTCCACTTT.